These T cell receptor beta chains were read from a single sample in a study of blood T cell repertoires in COVID-19. This table comes from immunoSEQ multiplex PCR, and its TCRdb copy is limited to in-frame clones, with some not included. The sample contains some 340,000 clones, around four fifths of which appear only once. What was sequenced was PBMCs or T cells enriched from blood (not recorded which). These receptors were taken from a woman between 50 and 59 years old who had recovered from COVID-19. CDR3s include the opening cysteine and the closing phenylalanine or tryptophan. D genes are given only for firm matches. Rows give clone size only sometimes, using once, few, many, or a class for an expanded clone.

D,V,J,size,length,DNA,CDR3
TRBD1,TRBV19,TRBJ1-5,NA,18,TGTGCCAGTAGTATAATGGGACAGCGTTTTGCTAGCAATCAGCCCCAGCATTTT,CASSIMGQRFASNQPQHF
NA,TRBV7-2,TRBJ1-1,NA,15,TGTGCCAGCAGGGCGGTGGGGGGGGCAAACACTGAAGCTTTCTTT,CASRAVGGANTEAFF
TRBD1,TRBV5-4,TRBJ1-2,NA,15,TGTGCCAGCAGAAATGACAGGGGATCTAACTATGGCTACACCTTC,CASRNDRGSNYGYTF
NA,TRBV7-9,TRBJ2-2,many,11,TGTGCCAGCACCTTCGCCGGGGAGCTGTTTTTT,CASTFAGELFF
NA,TRBV10-3,TRBJ2-1,NA,14,TGTGCCATCAGTGAGTCGTGGCCCTCCAATGAGCAGTTCTTC,CAISESWPSNEQFF
TRBD2,TRBV2,TRBJ2-5,NA,16,TGTGCCAGCAGCCCACCTGGAGCGGGGGTCGGGGAGACCCAGTACTTC,CASSPPGAGVGETQYF
NA,TRBV19,TRBJ1-5,NA,15,TGTGCCAGTAGTGGGGGGGTCGTCAATACTCAGCCCCAGCATTTT,CASSGGVVNTQPQHF
TRBD2,TRBV9,TRBJ2-1,NA,14,TGTGCCAGCAGCGCCCGGACTAGCGGCAATGAGCAGTTCTTC,CASSARTSGNEQFF
NA,TRBV4-2,TRBJ1-1,many,15,TGTGCCAGCAGCCAAGTTATGGCGGCGAACACTGAAGCTTTCTTT,CASSQVMAANTEAFF
NA,TRBV7-9,TRBJ2-5,NA,15,TGTGCCAGCAGCATCCGACTGAAGCTCCAAGAGACCCAGTACTTC,CASSIRLKLQETQYF
NA,TRBV4-2,TRBJ1-4,NA,12,TGTGCCAGCGCCACAAGAGGTGAAAAACTGTTTTTT,CASATRGEKLFF
TRBD1,TRBV18,TRBJ1-2,NA,13,TGTGCCAGATCACCACGGGACAGGGATGGCTACACCTTC,CARSPRDRDGYTF
NA,TRBV30,TRBJ2-7,NA,15,TGTGCCTGTTATCCCCAGGGGGGCGGCTCCTACGAGCAGTACTTC,CACYPQGGGSYEQYF
TRBD1,TRBV7-9,TRBJ1-3,NA,16,TGTGCCAGCAGCTCAGGGGGACAGGGGGCGAAGAACACCATATATTTT,CASSSGGQGAKNTIYF
TRBD1,TRBV5-6,TRBJ1-1,few,13,TGTGCCAGCAGCCCAGGGGGAAGAACTGAAGCTTTCTTT,CASSPGGRTEAFF
NA,TRBV18,TRBJ2-7,NA,14,TGTGCCAGCTCTCCAGACTGGAGCTCCTACGAGCAGTACTTC,CASSPDWSSYEQYF
NA,TRBV3-1/TRBV3-2,TRBJ2-3,NA,15,TGTGCCAGCAGCCAAGTAGGCCCAGGCGCAGATACGCAGTATTTT,CASSQVGPGADTQYF
TRBD1,TRBV4-1,TRBJ1-5,few,16,TGCGCCAGCAGACAAATAGACAGGGGCGGGAATCAGCCCCAGCATTTT,CASRQIDRGGNQPQHF
TRBD2,TRBV7-2,TRBJ2-1,NA,18,TGTGCCAGCAGCTTAGCGCCGGGACTAGCGAGTGGTTACAATGAGCAGTTCTTC,CASSLAPGLASGYNEQFF
TRBD1,TRBV7-9,TRBJ1-4,few,15,TGTGCCAGCAGCTCCTGGGACAGGGCTAATGAAAAACTGTTTTTT,CASSSWDRANEKLFF
NA,TRBV29-1,TRBJ2-6,NA,13,TGCAGCGTTGCCAGGGCTGGGGCCAACGTCCTGACTTTC,CSVARAGANVLTF
NA,TRBV3-1/TRBV3-2,TRBJ1-5,NA,15,TGTGCCAGCAGTAAATCCGGCGGGGGCAATCAGCCCCAGCATTTT,CASSKSGGGNQPQHF
TRBD2,TRBV7-2,TRBJ2-5,NA,16,TGTGCCAGCAGCTCTGCTCCGGGACTAGGAGGGGGGACCCAGTACTTC,CASSSAPGLGGGTQYF
NA,TRBV5-4,TRBJ1-1,NA,12,TGTGCCAGCAGCTCCCCCGGGACTGAAGCTTTCTTT,CASSSPGTEAFF
NA,TRBV30,TRBJ1-1,NA,11,TGTGCCTGGATAGATAACACTGAAGCTTTCTTT,CAWIDNTEAFF
TRBD2,TRBV11-2,TRBJ2-1,NA,17,TGTGCCAGCAGCTTTTGGGAGTGGCGGGAGGGCCGTGTTGAGCAGTTCTTC,CASSFWEWREGRVEQFF
NA,TRBV7-2,TRBJ2-7,NA,18,TGTGCCAGCAGCTTGGTGTGGGGGCAAACGGGACGGCTCTACGAGCAGTACTTC,CASSLVWGQTGRLYEQYF
NA,TRBV4-1,TRBJ1-2,NA,13,TGCGCCAGCAGCAACGGACAACTCAACGGCTACACCTTC,CASSNGQLNGYTF
TRBD1,TRBV6-4,TRBJ1-2,NA,15,TGTGCCAGCAGGAGACAGGGGAGCTCAGGCTATGGCTACACCTTC,CASRRQGSSGYGYTF
TRBD2,TRBV4-2,TRBJ2-7,NA,17,TGTGCCAGCAGCCAAGGAGGGTCCGGACTAGCGGGCTACGAGCAGTACTTC,CASSQGGSGLAGYEQYF
NA,TRBV7-6,TRBJ2-1,NA,14,TGTGCCAGCAGTCTATTTTATAGGAGCGATGAGCAGTTCTTC,CASSLFYRSDEQFF
TRBD1,TRBV6-5,TRBJ1-1,NA,14,TGTGCCAGCCGTAAGACAGGGGTCAACACTGAAGCTTTCTTT,CASRKTGVNTEAFF
TRBD1,TRBV5-4,TRBJ2-7,NA,15,TGTGCCAGCAGCCGAATCGGACAGGCCCTCTACGAGCAGTACTTC,CASSRIGQALYEQYF
TRBD2,TRBV5-1,TRBJ2-5,NA,20,TGCGCCAGCAGCTTGGGGGGTGGGTGGCTAGCGGGCGACAACCAAGAGACCCAGTACTTC,CASSLGGGWLAGDNQETQYF
TRBD1,TRBV5-8,TRBJ1-2,NA,14,TGTGCCAGCAGCTTGGGACAGGGCAGCTATGGCTACACCTTC,CASSLGQGSYGYTF
NA,TRBV19,TRBJ1-5,NA,14,TGTGCCAGTAGTATAGAGGGAGGGGCTGGGCCCCAGCATTTT,CASSIEGGAGPQHF
NA,TRBV5-6,TRBJ1-2,NA,14,TGTGCCAGCAGCTTGAGTCCCCGAGGGAATGGCTACACCTTC,CASSLSPRGNGYTF
TRBD1,TRBV5-6,TRBJ1-5,NA,15,TGTGCCAGCAGCGTAACCGGGACAGGGCAACAGCCCCAGCATTTT,CASSVTGTGQQPQHF
NA,TRBV25-1,TRBJ1-1,NA,15,TGTGCCAGCAGTTCATCACCGGGACAAGTGGTTGAAGCTTTCTTT,CASSSSPGQVVEAFF
NA,TRBV3-1/TRBV3-2,TRBJ1-1,NA,13,TGTGCCAGCAGCCACGGGGGGAGGACTGAAGCTTTCTTT,CASSHGGRTEAFF